A selection of T cell receptor beta chains follows, all from one sample in a study of blood T cell repertoires in COVID-19. Data came from immunoSEQ multiplex PCR; TCRdb stores just in-frame clones and leaves some out. The sample includes about 170,000 clones, roughly 84% of them seen just once. The sequenced sample was PBMCs or T cells enriched from blood (not recorded which). Receptor source: a woman between 50 and 59 years old who had recovered from COVID-19. Both conserved end residues are part of each CDR3. Each record gives: CDR3 length, J gene, V gene, D gene, clone size, CDR3 protein, CDR3 DNA. D genes are given only for firm matches. Clone size is given for some rows only: seen once, a few or many times, or a class if the clone is expanded.

len: 15
j_gene: TRBJ2-3
v_gene: TRBV18
d_gene: TRBD2
abundance: -
CDR3aa: CASSLLLAGTDTQYF
CDR3nt: TGTGCCAGCTCACTACTACTAGCGGGAACAGATACGCAGTATTTT

len: 13
j_gene: TRBJ1-4
v_gene: TRBV2
d_gene: TRBD1
abundance: -
CDR3aa: CASRQGEGEKLFF
CDR3nt: TGTGCCAGCCGACAGGGGGAAGGGGAAAAACTGTTTTTT

len: 13
j_gene: TRBJ2-3
v_gene: TRBV30
d_gene: -
abundance: few
CDR3aa: CAWSRPGTDTQYF
CDR3nt: TGTGCCTGGAGTAGGCCGGGGACAGATACGCAGTATTTT

len: 16
j_gene: TRBJ2-7
v_gene: TRBV5-4
d_gene: TRBD1
abundance: -
CDR3aa: CASSLVGTGRGYEQYF
CDR3nt: TGTGCCAGCAGCTTGGTCGGGACAGGGAGAGGCTACGAGCAGTACTTC

len: 15
j_gene: TRBJ2-2
v_gene: TRBV28
d_gene: -
abundance: -
CDR3aa: CASSLEGDVVRELFF
CDR3nt: TGTGCCAGCAGTTTAGAGGGGGACGTGGTCAGGGAGCTGTTTTTT

len: 19
j_gene: TRBJ2-7
v_gene: TRBV28
d_gene: TRBD2
abundance: -
CDR3aa: CASSPSGRLAGGPANEQYF
CDR3nt: TGTGCCAGCAGTCCTTCCGGGCGACTAGCGGGAGGGCCGGCCAACGAGCAGTACTTC

len: 15
j_gene: TRBJ2-3
v_gene: TRBV28
d_gene: TRBD1
abundance: -
CDR3aa: CASSSTGTGSDTQYF
CDR3nt: TGTGCCAGCAGTTCGACCGGGACAGGGTCAGATACGCAGTATTTT

len: 16
j_gene: TRBJ2-7
v_gene: TRBV2
d_gene: -
abundance: -
CDR3aa: CASSEYSLLSNYEQYF
CDR3nt: TGTGCCAGCAGTGAATACAGTTTACTCTCGAACTACGAGCAGTACTTC

len: 13
j_gene: TRBJ2-7
v_gene: TRBV30
d_gene: -
abundance: -
CDR3aa: CAWSDGDTYEQYF
CDR3nt: TGTGCCTGGAGTGACGGGGACACCTACGAGCAGTACTTC

len: 16
j_gene: TRBJ1-1
v_gene: TRBV10-3
d_gene: -
abundance: -
CDR3aa: CAINKPGEVSDTEAFF
CDR3nt: TGTGCCATCAACAAGCCGGGGGAGGTGTCAGACACTGAAGCTTTCTTT

len: 13
j_gene: TRBJ2-7
v_gene: TRBV10-3
d_gene: -
abundance: -
CDR3aa: CAISELRDYEQYF
CDR3nt: TGTGCCATCAGTGAGCTAAGAGACTACGAGCAGTACTTC

len: 15
j_gene: TRBJ2-2
v_gene: TRBV7-8
d_gene: TRBD2
abundance: -
CDR3aa: CASSLAGRGTGELFF
CDR3nt: TGTGCCAGCAGCTTAGCCGGGAGGGGCACCGGGGAGCTGTTTTTT

len: 14
j_gene: TRBJ2-2
v_gene: TRBV2
d_gene: TRBD2
abundance: -
CDR3aa: CASIGLAATGELFF
CDR3nt: TGTGCCAGCATAGGACTAGCGGCCACCGGGGAGCTGTTTTTT

len: 14
j_gene: TRBJ2-1
v_gene: TRBV11-2
d_gene: -
abundance: few
CDR3aa: CASSLVRVNYEQFF
CDR3nt: TGTGCCAGCAGCTTAGTAAGAGTTAATTATGAGCAGTTCTTC

len: 15
j_gene: TRBJ2-1
v_gene: TRBV6-1
d_gene: -
abundance: -
CDR3aa: CASSELGGTYNEQFF
CDR3nt: TGTGCCAGCAGTGAACTGGGGGGAACCTACAATGAGCAGTTCTTC

len: 16
j_gene: TRBJ1-1
v_gene: TRBV28
d_gene: TRBD1
abundance: -
CDR3aa: CASRPPGQGLYTEAFF
CDR3nt: TGTGCCAGCAGGCCCCCCGGACAGGGTTTGTACACTGAAGCTTTCTTT

len: 15
j_gene: TRBJ2-1
v_gene: TRBV11-2
d_gene: TRBD2
abundance: -
CDR3aa: CASSLGLAGGPEQFF
CDR3nt: TGTGCCAGCAGCTTAGGCCTAGCGGGAGGTCCTGAGCAGTTCTTC

len: 12
j_gene: TRBJ2-5
v_gene: TRBV27
d_gene: -
abundance: -
CDR3aa: CASSIRWETQYF
CDR3nt: TGTGCCAGCTCTATACGTTGGGAGACCCAGTACTTC

len: 18
j_gene: TRBJ2-1
v_gene: TRBV15
d_gene: TRBD2
abundance: -
CDR3aa: CATSGTPGLAGGGNEQFF
CDR3nt: TGTGCCACCAGCGGAACACCGGGACTAGCGGGAGGCGGGAATGAGCAGTTCTTC

len: 16
j_gene: TRBJ2-3
v_gene: TRBV19
d_gene: TRBD2
abundance: once
CDR3aa: CASSKNLAAVTDTQYF
CDR3nt: TGTGCCAGTAGTAAAAATCTAGCGGCCGTCACAGATACGCAGTATTTT

len: 14
j_gene: TRBJ2-5
v_gene: TRBV5-4
d_gene: TRBD1
abundance: -
CDR3aa: CASSKGGTEETQYF
CDR3nt: TGTGCCAGCAGCAAAGGTGGGACAGAAGAGACCCAGTACTTC

len: 16
j_gene: TRBJ2-1
v_gene: TRBV14
d_gene: TRBD1
abundance: -
CDR3aa: CASSHGHRGLINEQFF
CDR3nt: TGTGCCAGCAGCCACGGCCACAGGGGGTTGATCAATGAGCAGTTCTTC

len: 16
j_gene: TRBJ1-5
v_gene: TRBV12-5
d_gene: -
abundance: -
CDR3aa: CASGLETGGGNQPQHF
CDR3nt: TGTGCTAGTGGTTTGGAGACCGGAGGGGGCAATCAGCCCCAGCATTTT

len: 15
j_gene: TRBJ1-3
v_gene: TRBV2
d_gene: TRBD1
abundance: -
CDR3aa: CASSEADRAGNTIYF
CDR3nt: TGTGCCAGCAGTGAAGCTGACAGGGCAGGAAACACCATATATTTT

len: 13
j_gene: TRBJ1-4
v_gene: TRBV11-2
d_gene: -
abundance: -
CDR3aa: CASSFQGGEKLFF
CDR3nt: TGTGCCAGCAGCTTTCAAGGGGGTGAAAAACTGTTTTTT

len: 15
j_gene: TRBJ2-2
v_gene: TRBV5-1
d_gene: TRBD1
abundance: -
CDR3aa: CASSSRQGLAGELFF
CDR3nt: TGCGCCAGCAGCTCTCGACAGGGTCTCGCCGGGGAGCTGTTTTTT

len: 17
j_gene: TRBJ2-2
v_gene: TRBV11-2
d_gene: -
abundance: -
CDR3aa: CASSLEYRAANTGELFF
CDR3nt: TGTGCCAGCAGCTTAGAGTACAGGGCGGCGAACACCGGGGAGCTGTTTTTT

len: 16
j_gene: TRBJ2-2
v_gene: TRBV7-9
d_gene: TRBD1
abundance: -
CDR3aa: CASSLRTGGGTGELFF
CDR3nt: TGTGCCAGCAGCTTAAGGACAGGGGGCGGTACCGGGGAGCTGTTTTTT

len: 15
j_gene: TRBJ1-3
v_gene: TRBV6-6
d_gene: -
abundance: once
CDR3aa: CASSRGAGSGNTIYF
CDR3nt: TGTGCCAGCAGTCGGGGGGCCGGCTCCGGAAACACCATATATTTT

len: 18
j_gene: TRBJ2-2
v_gene: TRBV18
d_gene: TRBD1
abundance: -
CDR3aa: CASSPLRDRKTNTGELFF
CDR3nt: TGTGCCAGCTCCCCCCTCCGGGACAGGAAAACGAACACCGGGGAGCTGTTTTTT

len: 20
j_gene: TRBJ1-6
v_gene: TRBV10-3
d_gene: TRBD1
abundance: -
CDR3aa: CAISDKMTQGSGTMNSPLHF
CDR3nt: TGTGCCATCAGTGACAAAATGACACAGGGGTCAGGGACAATGAATTCACCCCTCCACTTT

len: 18
j_gene: TRBJ2-1
v_gene: TRBV9
d_gene: TRBD2
abundance: few
CDR3aa: CASSVEMAPAGAYNEQFF
CDR3nt: TGTGCCAGCAGCGTAGAAATGGCCCCAGCGGGAGCGTACAATGAGCAGTTCTTC

len: 13
j_gene: TRBJ1-2
v_gene: TRBV7-9
d_gene: -
abundance: -
CDR3aa: CASSLLSDYGYTF
CDR3nt: TGTGCCAGCAGCCTCCTCTCGGACTATGGCTACACCTTC

len: 14
j_gene: TRBJ2-5
v_gene: TRBV24-1
d_gene: TRBD1
abundance: -
CDR3aa: CATSDFTGGGTQYF
CDR3nt: TGTGCCACCAGTGATTTCACAGGGGGAGGGACCCAGTACTTC

len: 15
j_gene: TRBJ1-5
v_gene: TRBV12-5
d_gene: -
abundance: -
CDR3aa: CASGGTFNSNQPQHF
CDR3nt: TGTGCTAGTGGCGGGACATTTAATAGCAATCAGCCCCAGCATTTT

len: 16
j_gene: TRBJ2-7
v_gene: TRBV3-1/TRBV3-2
d_gene: TRBD1
abundance: -
CDR3aa: CASSLNRDRLKGEQYF
CDR3nt: TGTGCCAGCAGCCTAAACCGGGACAGGCTAAAGGGCGAGCAGTACTTC

len: 14
j_gene: TRBJ1-6
v_gene: TRBV7-2
d_gene: -
abundance: -
CDR3aa: CASSLQGYNSPLHF
CDR3nt: TGTGCCAGCAGCTTACAGGGGTATAATTCACCCCTCCACTTT

len: 14
j_gene: TRBJ2-5
v_gene: TRBV7-2
d_gene: TRBD2
abundance: few
CDR3aa: CASSPWGGGETQYF
CDR3nt: TGTGCCAGCAGCCCCTGGGGGGGTGGGGAGACCCAGTACTTC

len: 17
j_gene: TRBJ1-6
v_gene: TRBV5-5
d_gene: TRBD1
abundance: -
CDR3aa: CASSPGQGAGYNSPLHF
CDR3nt: TGTGCCAGCAGCCCGGGACAGGGTGCAGGGTATAATTCACCCCTCCACTTT

len: 17
j_gene: TRBJ1-2
v_gene: TRBV7-2
d_gene: -
abundance: -
CDR3aa: CASSLVNTGRLNYGYTF
CDR3nt: TGTGCCAGCAGCTTAGTCAACACAGGGAGACTTAACTATGGCTACACCTTC

len: 18
j_gene: TRBJ1-2
v_gene: TRBV21-1
d_gene: -
abundance: -
CDR3aa: CASSKAGPGEGANYGYTF
CDR3nt: TGTGCCAGCAGCAAAGCGGGCCCAGGGGAGGGAGCTAACTATGGCTACACCTTC

len: 12
j_gene: TRBJ1-5
v_gene: TRBV7-2
d_gene: -
abundance: -
CDR3aa: CASSSSGQPQHF
CDR3nt: TGTGCCAGCAGCTCCAGCGGACAGCCCCAGCATTTT

len: 13
j_gene: TRBJ1-2
v_gene: TRBV11-2
d_gene: -
abundance: -
CDR3aa: CASSLRGEYGYTF
CDR3nt: TGTGCCAGCAGCTTAAGAGGAGAATATGGCTACACCTTC

len: 14
j_gene: TRBJ2-1
v_gene: TRBV7-9
d_gene: TRBD2
abundance: -
CDR3aa: CASSRTLADNEQFF
CDR3nt: TGTGCCAGCAGCCGAACTCTAGCGGACAATGAGCAGTTCTTC

len: 15
j_gene: TRBJ2-7
v_gene: TRBV2
d_gene: TRBD1
abundance: few
CDR3aa: CASAPPGQRSREQYF
CDR3nt: TGTGCCAGCGCCCCCCCGGGACAGAGGTCTCGGGAGCAGTACTTC

len: 12
j_gene: TRBJ1-1
v_gene: TRBV29-1
d_gene: -
abundance: -
CDR3aa: CSVVGENTEAFF
CDR3nt: TGCAGCGTTGTAGGAGAGAACACTGAAGCTTTCTTT

len: 15
j_gene: TRBJ2-7
v_gene: TRBV13
d_gene: -
abundance: few
CDR3aa: CASSFRGPAAYEQYF
CDR3nt: TGTGCCAGCAGCTTCAGGGGCCCAGCCGCCTACGAGCAGTACTTC

len: 12
j_gene: TRBJ2-5
v_gene: TRBV5-5
d_gene: -
abundance: -
CDR3aa: CASSLAVETQYF
CDR3nt: TGTGCCAGCAGCTTGGCCGTAGAGACCCAGTACTTC

len: 14
j_gene: TRBJ1-2
v_gene: TRBV9
d_gene: -
abundance: -
CDR3aa: CASSVLGSGNGYTF
CDR3nt: TGTGCCAGCAGCGTTCTGGGGTCCGGGAATGGCTACACCTTC

len: 14
j_gene: TRBJ2-2
v_gene: TRBV7-9
d_gene: -
abundance: -
CDR3aa: CASRRTTNTGELFF
CDR3nt: TGTGCCAGCAGACGGACTACGAACACCGGGGAGCTGTTTTTT